This T cell receptor beta chain was recorded in a study of blood T cell repertoires in COVID-19. Study-level information: T cells, B-cell-depleted T cells, or PBMCs provided the cDNA or gDNA that served as material.

Original processing notes: Counts of nucleated cells, estimated from reference gene primer amplification, were obtained. Using immunoSEQ multiplex PCR, the repertoire was profiled, and TCRdb retains in-frame clones only, with some absent. Clonal size and the V and J genes are those of that table, whereas D and trimming came from the DNA. Of around 230,000 clones in the sample, approximately 88% were seen once. The TCR originated in a man aged 40-49 years with acute or convalescent COVID-19. Sequencing used peripheral blood.

The DNA for the CDR3 is TGTGCCAGCAGCCAAGACCGTGGTTCAGGGCCTGCCTATGGCTACACCTTC. Its protein is CASSQDRGSGPAYGYTF. This chain links TRBV3-1 (or the pseudogene TRBV3-2) with TRBJ1-2; possible D gene TRBD1, 5 bases. Germline V gene sequence: CDR1 LGHDT, CDR2 YNNKEL (reference sequence). With 0 bases removed from V and 4 bases from J, the gap between germline ends came to 18 bases. This CDR3 spans 17 amino acids.